The present entry profiles one T cell receptor (beta chain) with its context. Trimming stripped 3 bases from V and 0 bases from J, with 4 bases between. The CDR3 runs to 13 residues. Germline assignment: CDR1 ENHRY and CDR2 SYGVKD. Only in-frame clones appear in the TCRdb table, and some are missing; sequencing was by immunoSEQ multiplex PCR. Here the sample spans tens of thousands of clones, around 89% being singletons. This entry comes from a study of T cell changes during pregnancy in multiple sclerosis. Sequences were derived from CD4+ T cells from peripheral blood mononuclear cells, sampled in the first trimester of pregnancy. The sequence was collected from a female donor with multiple sclerosis, enrolled in a pregnancy study. The chain employs TRBV10-3 and TRBJ2-3; D unresolved. The CDR3 DNA follows: TGTGCCATCAGTGACGGGAGCACAGATACGCAGTATTTT. The encoded protein is CAISDGSTDTQYF.